The 3 T cell receptor beta chains in this list originate from one sample, sequenced in a study of blood T cell repertoires in COVID-19. Assay: immunoSEQ multiplex PCR; the TCRdb copy retains only in-frame clones and omits some. This table has some 150,000 clones, just over 85% appearing once. Specimen: peripheral blood. The receptors stem from a woman aged 55-69 years with acute or convalescent COVID-19.

The chain is built from TRBV28 and TRBJ2-1, with TRBD2 matching over 10 bases. After removal of 5 bases from V and 5 bases from J, the junction contained 6 bases not matched to a gene. CDR1 is MDHEN, CDR2 SYDVKM, per germline. CDR3 length: 15 residues. The CDR3 sequence is CASSRGLAYNNEQFF. CDR3 nucleotides: TGTGCCAGCAGTAGGGGACTAGCGTATAACAATGAGCAGTTCTTC.

This clone was counted between two and nine times. The genes are TRBV10-3 and TRBJ2-1; the match to TRBD1 covers 7 bases. The V segment lost 2 bases and the J segment 13 bases; nucleotides outside the gene matches: 5. Germline lookup yields CDR1 ENHRY and CDR2 SYGVKD. This CDR3 is 12 amino acids long. CDR3 coding DNA: TGTGCCATCAGTGAGGACAGGGATTCCCAGTTCTTC. Protein sequence: CAISEDRDSQFF.

The chain employs TRBV24-1 and TRBJ2-3; 8 nucleotides line up with TRBD1. The CDR3 is made up of 17 amino acids. The germline V gene has CDR1 KGHDR and CDR2 SFDVKD. Trimming at V came to 4 bases and at J to 3 bases, leaving 11 bases not matched to a gene. The DNA for the CDR3 is TGTGCCACCAGTGAACCCGGACAGGGCGAGGCGACAGATACGCAGTATTTT. Translated, it gives CATSEPGQGEATDTQYF.